The TCR beta chain described here comes from a study of T-cell reconstitution after alpha-beta-depleted transplantation in children (dated by TCRdb to 2016 to 2018). Regarding the complete study: T-cell immune reconstitution after TCRalphabeta/CD19-depleted allogeneic hematopoietic cell transplantation in children was quantitatively tracked in the study by means of TCR repertoire profiling.

The library was built by means of PCR. TCRdb shows the sequencer as Illumina HiSeq 2500. To normalize quantification of the TCRbeta repertoire, the TCR libraries were built with molecular barcoding that relied on unique molecular identifiers. In TCRdb, the public reads were trimmed at Q25 with fastp and aligned with MiXCR, with productive beta chains retained. Each record represents a unique CDR3 protein, reported with the most common genes and DNA among its rows. The table for this sample lists 100,000 or so distinct CDR3 sequences; 10% to 15% of them were counted only once. The top ten constitute 11% to 15% of the sample. V is shortened by 0 bases, J by 11 bases, and the region joining them spans 21 bases. CDR1 MNHEY and CDR2 SVGAGI are derived from the germline V gene. The CDR3 has 16 amino acids, counting the end cysteine and phenylalanine. The DNA shown is the 48-base CDR3, in frame from base 1.

Points on this clonotype: The target of this receptor is not known. The input lacks base qualities; no much larger clone sits a single base away.

The chain links TRBV6-5 with TRBJ2-3; the D call is tentative, TRBD1 or TRBD2, as each matches 5 bases. The sequences come from PBMCs from the stem cell graft donor, collected from the stem cell graft. The receptor was isolated from a human donor who donated a stem cell graft to a child with inherited bone marrow failure. This receptor has the CDR3 CASSYSRGTIGSGQYF. The bases are TGTGCCAGCAGTTACTCTAGAGGGACGATCGGCTCAGGGCAGTATTTT.